These T cell receptor beta chains were read from a single sample in a study of T cells after yellow fever vaccination. MiXCR, run by TCRdb on the 5' RACE reads, gives a single entry per CDR3 protein. The table includes roughly 340,000 distinct CDR3 sequences, 8.5% to 9% detected once. This material consisted of PBMCs, taken on the day of the first yellow fever vaccination. These receptors were collected from a man between 18 and 29 years old who received the YFV17D yellow fever vaccine. CDR3s include the opening cysteine and the closing phenylalanine or tryptophan. D genes are given only for firm matches. The size field is filled for only some rows; it gives once, few, many or a size class.

>TRBJ1-1|TRBV18|TRBD1|few
CASSPLTGANTEAFF
TGTGCCAGCTCACCCTTGACAGGGGCGAACACTGAAGCTTTCTTT
>TRBJ2-3|TRBV6-2/TRBV6-3|TRBD2|NA
CASSYPSGGSTDTQYF
TGTGCCAGCAGTTATCCCAGCGGGGGGAGCACAGATACGCAGTATTTT
>TRBJ1-5|TRBV6-6|TRBD1|many
CASSYPVTGGPDGSNQPQHF
TGTGCCAGCAGTTATCCCGTTACAGGGGGTCCGGACGGGAGCAATCAGCCCCAGCATTTT
>TRBJ2-3|TRBV2|TRBD2|few
CASSAGTRATDTQYF
TGTGCCAGCAGCGCCGGGACTAGAGCCACAGATACGCAGTATTTT
>TRBJ1-2|TRBV5-6|NA|NA
CASSLEVDYTF
TGTGCCAGCAGCTTGGAAGTAGACTACACCTTC
>TRBJ2-7|TRBV27|TRBD2|NA
CASSLSLSGGYSYEQYF
TGTGCCAGCAGTCTCTCCCTTAGCGGGGGCTACTCCTACGAGCAGTACTTC
>TRBJ2-5|TRBV20-1|NA|few
CSATTGPETQYF
TGCAGTGCAACGACAGGACCAGAGACCCAGTACTTC
>TRBJ2-3|TRBV24-1|TRBD1|many
CATSGDKGTATDTQYF
TGTGCCACCAGTGGGGACAAGGGGACAGCCACAGATACGCAGTATTTT
>TRBJ2-7|TRBV12-3/TRBV12-4|TRBD1|few
CASSINRDRVGYEQYF
TGTGCCAGCAGCATAAACCGGGACAGGGTAGGCTACGAGCAGTACTTC
>TRBJ2-1|TRBV12-3/TRBV12-4|TRBD2|few
CASRGRGAYNEQFF
TGTGCCAGCAGGGGGCGGGGGGCATACAATGAGCAGTTCTTC
>TRBJ1-1|TRBV6-5|NA|NA
CASSYSWGRRTEAFF
TGTGCCAGCAGTTACTCGTGGGGACGGAGGACTGAAGCTTTCTTT
>TRBJ1-6|TRBV5-4|NA|NA
CASRDGTADSPLHF
TGTGCCAGCAGGGACGGGACCGCTGATTCACCCCTCCACTTT
>TRBJ2-3|TRBV4-2|NA|many
CASSQDGASGADTQYF
TGTGCCAGCAGCCAAGACGGGGCCTCAGGGGCAGATACGCAGTATTTT
>TRBJ2-2|TRBV7-3|TRBD1|NA
CASSPLTGGTGELFF
TGTGCCAGCAGCCCGCTCACAGGGGGGACCGGGGAGCTGTTTTTT
>TRBJ2-7|TRBV2|TRBD1|NA
CASSERDRADEQYF
TGTGCCAGCAGTGAGCGGGACAGGGCGGACGAGCAGTACTTC
>TRBJ2-2|TRBV4-3|NA|few
CASSQEVGVDTGELFF
TGCGCCAGCAGCCAAGAGGTCGGGGTGGACACCGGGGAGCTGTTTTTT
>TRBJ1-6|TRBV7-2|NA|few
CASSRDLNSPLHF
TGTGCCAGCAGCCGAGACCTCAATTCACCCCTCCACTTT
>TRBJ2-1|TRBV20-1|TRBD1|NA
CSARVYRDSNEQFF
TGCAGTGCTAGGGTCTACCGGGACAGCAATGAGCAGTTCTTC
>TRBJ2-3|TRBV12-3/TRBV12-4|NA|NA
CASSYVTSRDTQYF
TGTGCCAGCAGTTATGTGACCTCGAGGGATACGCAGTATTTT
>TRBJ1-1|TRBV20-1|NA|few
CSGVGKVNTEAFF
TGCAGTGGCGTGGGGAAGGTGAACACTGAAGCTTTCTTT
>TRBJ2-7|TRBV27|NA|few
CASSSPTSRVQSEQYF
TGTGCCAGCAGTTCCCCGACTAGTAGGGTACAAAGCGAGCAGTACTTC
>TRBJ1-5|TRBV5-5|NA|few
CASSFQRGAGQPQHF
TGTGCCAGCAGCTTTCAGCGGGGGGCAGGTCAGCCCCAGCATTTT
>TRBJ1-2|TRBV7-8|NA|NA
CASSLVSGGGYTF
TGTGCCAGCAGCTTAGTATCGGGAGGAGGCTACACCTTC
>TRBJ2-1|TRBV5-1|TRBD2|few
CASSSGTVSYNEQFF
TGCGCCAGCAGCAGCGGGACGGTCTCCTACAATGAGCAGTTCTTC
>TRBJ2-5|TRBV18|NA|few
CASSQEGPSQETQYF
TGTGCCAGCTCACAAGAGGGACCGTCTCAAGAGACCCAGTACTTC
>TRBJ2-1|TRBV2|TRBD2|NA
CASSEWGPAGAYYNEQFF
TGTGCCAGCAGTGAATGGGGCCCAGCGGGGGCCTACTACAATGAGCAGTTCTTC
>TRBJ2-3|TRBV5-1|TRBD1|many
CATTPGQGTDTQYF
TGCGCCACCACCCCGGGACAGGGTACAGATACGCAGTATTTT
>TRBJ2-1|TRBV9|NA|few
CASSEPGRPNEQFF
TGTGCCAGCAGCGAACCGGGACGGCCCAATGAGCAGTTCTTC
>TRBJ1-6|TRBV2|NA|NA
CASSVGWGKSNSPLHF
TGTGCCAGCAGTGTTGGCTGGGGAAAAAGTAATTCACCCCTCCACTTT
>TRBJ1-5|TRBV11-2|NA|many
CASSLTFREGASNQPQHF
TGTGCCAGCAGCTTGACTTTTCGTGAAGGGGCGAGCAATCAGCCCCAGCATTTT
>TRBJ2-2|TRBV4-2|TRBD2|NA
CASSPTSGGPGELFF
TGTGCCAGCAGCCCGACTAGCGGGGGGCCCGGGGAGCTGTTTTTT
>TRBJ1-4|TRBV6-5|TRBD1|few
CASSYRGQGGQLFF
TGTGCCAGCAGTTACCGTGGGCAGGGGGGACAACTGTTTTTT
>TRBJ2-3|TRBV30|NA|NA
CAWQTQGTDTQYF
TGTGCCTGGCAAACACAGGGCACAGATACGCAGTATTTT
>TRBJ1-5|TRBV4-3|NA|NA
CASSYNGDSNQPQHF
TGCGCCAGCAGCTACAATGGAGATAGCAATCAGCCCCAGCATTTT
>TRBJ2-5|TRBV18|NA|few
CASSPTPRQAKTQYF
TGTGCCAGCTCACCTACCCCAAGACAGGCAAAGACCCAGTACTTC
>TRBJ2-2|TRBV2|NA|NA
CASSEQGQGSGELFF
TGTGCCAGCAGTGAACAGGGCCAGGGGTCCGGGGAGCTGTTTTTT
>TRBJ2-2|TRBV20-1|TRBD1|NA
CSAVRTGGTGELFF
TGCAGTGCCGTCAGGACAGGGGGGACCGGGGAGCTGTTTTTT
>TRBJ1-4|TRBV7-8|TRBD1|NA
CASSLDRGREKLFF
TGTGCCAGCAGCTTAGACAGGGGGCGTGAAAAACTGTTTTTT
>TRBJ2-3|TRBV10-3|TRBD2|few
CAITTSGAGTDTQYF
TGTGCCATCACTACTAGCGGGGCTGGCACAGATACGCAGTATTTT
>TRBJ1-2|TRBV4-1|NA|few
CASSQEKGANYGYTF
TGCGCCAGCAGCCAAGAGAAGGGGGCTAACTATGGCTACACCTTC
>TRBJ2-3|TRBV5-1|NA|many
CASSFVGGETDTQYF
TGCGCCAGCAGCTTTGTGGGGGGCGAGACAGATACGCAGTATTTT
>TRBJ1-1|TRBV18|TRBD1|NA
CASKGQQGTEAFF
TGTGCCAGCAAGGGACAGCAGGGCACTGAAGCTTTCTTT
>TRBJ2-3|TRBV9|NA|NA
CASSAAVSPDTQYF
TGTGCCAGCAGCGCTGCCGTTTCACCAGATACGCAGTATTTT
>TRBJ2-7|TRBV30|NA|many
CAWAGTLPYEQYF
TGTGCCTGGGCCGGGACCTTACCCTACGAGCAGTACTTC
>TRBJ1-2|TRBV4-2|TRBD1|few
CASSRPQGEGHGEYGYTF
TGTGCCAGCAGCCGCCCTCAGGGGGAGGGTCATGGGGAATATGGCTACACCTTC
>TRBJ2-2|TRBV19|NA|NA
CASIREAGNTGELFF
TGTGCCAGTATTAGGGAGGCGGGGAACACCGGGGAGCTGTTTTTT
>TRBJ2-2|TRBV11-2|NA|many
CASSRNTGELFF
TGTGCCAGCAGCAGGAACACCGGGGAGCTGTTTTTT
>TRBJ1-1|TRBV19|NA|few
CASSARAGTEAFF
TGTGCCAGTAGTGCCCGGGCGGGGACTGAAGCTTTCTTT
>TRBJ2-7|TRBV7-2|NA|few
CASSRQVSSYEQYF
TGTGCCAGCAGCCGACAGGTTAGCTCCTACGAGCAGTACTTC
>TRBJ1-2|TRBV20-1|NA|NA
CSARERSNYGYTF
TGCAGTGCTAGAGAGAGGTCGAACTATGGCTACACCTTC
>TRBJ1-6|TRBV5-1|TRBD1|NA
CASSFFGTGESPLHF
TGCGCCAGCAGCTTTTTTGGGACAGGGGAGTCACCCCTCCACTTT